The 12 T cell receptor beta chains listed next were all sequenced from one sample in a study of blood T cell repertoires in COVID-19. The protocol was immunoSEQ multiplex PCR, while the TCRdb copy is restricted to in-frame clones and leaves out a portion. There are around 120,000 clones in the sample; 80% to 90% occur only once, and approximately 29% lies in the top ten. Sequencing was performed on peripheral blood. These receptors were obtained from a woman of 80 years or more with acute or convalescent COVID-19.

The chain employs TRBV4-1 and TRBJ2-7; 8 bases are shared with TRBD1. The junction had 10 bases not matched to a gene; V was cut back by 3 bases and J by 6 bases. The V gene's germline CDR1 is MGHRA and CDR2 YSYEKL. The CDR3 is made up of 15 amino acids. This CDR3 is CASSQRGTGSPEQYF. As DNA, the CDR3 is TGCGCCAGCAGCCAGAGAGGGACAGGTTCCCCCGAGCAGTACTTC.

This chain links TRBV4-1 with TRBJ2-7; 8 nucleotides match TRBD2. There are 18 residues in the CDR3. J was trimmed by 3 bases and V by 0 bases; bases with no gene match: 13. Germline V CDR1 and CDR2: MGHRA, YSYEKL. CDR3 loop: CASSQDQPAGVWGYEQYF. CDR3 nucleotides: TGCGCCAGCAGCCAAGATCAGCCAGCGGGGGTGTGGGGCTACGAGCAGTACTTC.

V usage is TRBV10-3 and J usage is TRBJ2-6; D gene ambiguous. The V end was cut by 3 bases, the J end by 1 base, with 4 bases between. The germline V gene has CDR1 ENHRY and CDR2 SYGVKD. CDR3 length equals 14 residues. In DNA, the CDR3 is TGTGCCATCAGTGAATTATCTGGGGCCAACGTCCTGACTTTC. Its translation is CAISELSGANVLTF.

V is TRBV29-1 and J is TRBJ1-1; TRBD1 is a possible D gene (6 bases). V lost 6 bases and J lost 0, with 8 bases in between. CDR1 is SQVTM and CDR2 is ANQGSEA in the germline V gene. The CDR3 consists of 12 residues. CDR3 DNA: TGCAGCGTGGGACAAGTGAACACTGAAGCTTTCTTT. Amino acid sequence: CSVGQVNTEAFF.

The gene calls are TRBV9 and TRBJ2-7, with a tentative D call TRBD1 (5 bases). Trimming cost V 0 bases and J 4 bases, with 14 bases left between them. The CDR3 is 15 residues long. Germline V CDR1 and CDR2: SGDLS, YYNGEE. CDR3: CASSVGDVWTYEQYF. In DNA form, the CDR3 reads TGTGCCAGCAGCGTAGGGGATGTTTGGACATACGAGCAGTACTTC.

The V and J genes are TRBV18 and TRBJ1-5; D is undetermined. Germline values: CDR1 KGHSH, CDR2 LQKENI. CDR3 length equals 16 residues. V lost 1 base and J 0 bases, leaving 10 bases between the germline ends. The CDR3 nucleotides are TGTGCCAGCTCACCACTCCCGAGCTATAGCAATCAGCCCCAGCATTTT. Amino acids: CASSPLPSYSNQPQHF. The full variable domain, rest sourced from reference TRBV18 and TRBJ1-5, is NAGVMQNPRHLVRRRGQEARLRCSPMKGHSHVYWYRQLPEEGLKFMVYLQKENIIDESGMPKERFSAEFPKEGPSILRIQQVVRGDSAAYFCASSPLPSYSNQPQHFGDGTRLSIL.

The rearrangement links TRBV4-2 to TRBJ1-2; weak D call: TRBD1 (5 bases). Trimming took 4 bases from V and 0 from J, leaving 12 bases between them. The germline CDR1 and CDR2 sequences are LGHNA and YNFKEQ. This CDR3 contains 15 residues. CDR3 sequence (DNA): TGTGCCAGCAGCCCGGAGGGGAGATCTAACTATGGCTACACCTTC. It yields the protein CASSPEGRSNYGYTF.

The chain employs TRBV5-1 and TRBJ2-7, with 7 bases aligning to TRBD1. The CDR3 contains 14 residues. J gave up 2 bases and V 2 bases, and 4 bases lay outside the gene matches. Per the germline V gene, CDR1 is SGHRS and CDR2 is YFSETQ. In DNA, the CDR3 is TGCGCCAGCAGCTTATCCGGGACAGCCTACGAGCAGTACTTC. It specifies CASSLSGTAYEQYF.

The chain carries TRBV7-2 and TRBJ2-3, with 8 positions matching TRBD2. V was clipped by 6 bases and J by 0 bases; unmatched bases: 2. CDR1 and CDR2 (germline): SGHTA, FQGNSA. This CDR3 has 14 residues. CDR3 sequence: CASRRGASTDTQYF. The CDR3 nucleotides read TGTGCCAGCAGGCGGGGGGCCAGCACAGATACGCAGTATTTT.

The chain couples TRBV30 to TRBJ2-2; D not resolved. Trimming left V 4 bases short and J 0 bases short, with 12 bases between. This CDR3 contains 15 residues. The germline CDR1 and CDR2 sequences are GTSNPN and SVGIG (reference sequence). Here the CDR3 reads CAWKVGGTNTGELFF. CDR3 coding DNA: TGTGCCTGGAAGGTAGGCGGAACGAACACCGGGGAGCTGTTTTTT.

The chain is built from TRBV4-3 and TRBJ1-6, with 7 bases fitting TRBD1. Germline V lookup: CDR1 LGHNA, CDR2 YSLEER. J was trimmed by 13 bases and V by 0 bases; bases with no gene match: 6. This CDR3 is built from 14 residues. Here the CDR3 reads CASSQDRGLPPLHF. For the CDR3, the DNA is TGCGCCAGCAGCCAAGATAGGGGGCTCCCCCCCCTCCACTTT.

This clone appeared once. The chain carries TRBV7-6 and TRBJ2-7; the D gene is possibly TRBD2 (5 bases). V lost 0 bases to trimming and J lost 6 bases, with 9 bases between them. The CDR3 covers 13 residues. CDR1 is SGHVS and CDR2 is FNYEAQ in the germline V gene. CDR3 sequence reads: CASSLARGREQYF. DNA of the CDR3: TGTGCCAGCAGCTTAGCGAGAGGGCGCGAGCAGTACTTC.